This paragraph covers one TCR beta chain sequence. J gave up 5 bases and V 2 bases, and 8 bases lay outside the gene matches. The germline V gene encodes CDR1 MNHEY and CDR2 SMNVEV (reference sequence). This CDR3 is built from 16 residues. Method: immunoSEQ multiplex PCR; TCRdb's copy keeps in-frame clones and lacks some. The sample holds 80,000 to 100,000 clones, about 90% seen once. The record originates from a study of blood T cell repertoires in COVID-19. Study context: Acute and convalescent COVID-19 samples came from the United States, Italy and Spain. In each case, the material was cDNA or gDNA derived from T cells, B-cell-depleted T cells, or PBMCs.

This clonotype originated in a human donor in a cohort sampled during active COVID-19. The chain couples TRBV27 to TRBJ2-5; 10 bases align to TRBD1. Sequenced sample: peripheral blood. Here the CDR3 reads CASSLLGQGTGETQYF. CDR3 DNA sequence: TGTGCCAGCAGTTTACTGGGACAGGGGACTGGGGAGACCCAGTACTTC.